The 24 T cell receptor beta chains presented below share a single source sample, sequenced in a study of blood T cells in healthy people across ages. Through a sample-barcoded 5' primer and a J-beta primer mix, a second PCR was run for about 6 to 12 cycles. TCRdb re-analysed the 5' RACE reads in MiXCR, keeping a single row per CDR3 protein. Seen here are about 1.6 million distinct CDR3 sequences, approximately 32% observed once, and the top ten hold 11%. Input material: blood. Receptors originate from a woman aged 25-40 years in good health.

V and J are TRBV6-4 and TRBJ2-1; 9 nucleotides line up with TRBD2. V trimming: 5 bases; J trimming: 4 bases; junction bases outside the gene matches: 3. The CDR3 extends over 14 amino acids. CDR1 MRHNA and CDR2 SNTAGT come from the germline V gene. The CDR3 spells CASSTSGHYNEQFF. The DNA of the CDR3 is TGTGCCAGCAGTACTAGCGGGCATTACAATGAGCAGTTCTTC.

The rearrangement joins TRBV27 to TRBJ2-3; the match to TRBD2 covers 9 bases. The CDR3 is made up of 13 amino acids. Germline V gene lookup returns CDR1 MNHEY and CDR2 SMNVEV (reference sequence). V lost 10 bases and J lost 4; bases outside the gene matches: 6. The CDR3 region has the DNA TGTGCCACGTTTCCTAGCGGGGCAGATACGCAGTATTTT. Translated: CATFPSGADTQYF.

The chain uses TRBV7-3 and TRBJ2-7; 10 bases map to TRBD1. CDR3 length: 15 amino acids. V lost 7 bases, J lost 7 bases, and 13 bases stayed unmatched. Germline CDR1 and CDR2: SGHTA and FQGTGA. CDR3 loop: CASNIGTGAPREQYF. CDR3 sequence (DNA): TGTGCCAGCAACATCGGGACAGGGGCCCCTCGAGAGCAGTACTTC.

This rearrangement joins TRBV12-3 or TRBV12-4 to TRBJ1-2, with a weak D call TRBD1 (5 bases). The V end lost 3 bases, the J end lost 7 bases, and 15 bases lay between the germline ends. This CDR3 is built from 14 residues. The CDR3 DNA follows: TGTGCCAGCAGTTTGGGGCTGCCCATGGGTGGCTACACCTTC. It is translated as CASSLGLPMGGYTF.

This clonotype was observed many times. V gene TRBV18 combines with J gene TRBJ2-1; D possibly matches TRBD1 or TRBD2 (5 bases each). CDR1 and CDR2 (germline): KGHSH, LQKENI. This CDR3 is 12 amino acids long. Trimming took off 6 bases at V and 10 bases at J, with 13 bases between the two ends. In DNA, the CDR3 is TGTGCCAGCTCGTCCACAGGAGGAGAGCAGTTCTTC. It yields the protein CASSSTGGEQFF.

On this clonotype: The DNA is left out, because the CDR3 cannot be placed on it with certainty; the CDR3 is given as TCRdb lists it. This chain connects TRBV7-8 to TRBJ2-1; the table's D call of TRBD2 was not tested on the DNA. Germline V lookup: CDR1 SGHVS, CDR2 FQNEAQ. The CDR3 spans 19 residues, counting both ends. CDR3 region: CASSLASGGRGLGTGEQFF.

The chain joins TRBV2 to TRBJ2-6; a weak D match, TRBD1 (6 bases). This CDR3 is built from 17 residues. V was cut by 6 bases and J by 0 bases, with 15 bases left in between. CDR1 and CDR2 from the germline V gene are SNHLY and FYNNEI. CDR3 bases: TGTGCCAGCAGGCTCGGACAGCCCAGCTCTGGGGCCAACGTCCTGACTTTC. Its protein product is CASRLGQPSSGANVLTF.

The V and J genes are TRBV20-1 and TRBJ1-6; 9 bases fit TRBD1. The CDR3 consists of 17 residues. The ends lost 3 bases at V and 5 bases at J; junction bases unmatched: 11. Germline assignment: CDR1 DFQATT and CDR2 SNEGSKA (reference sequence). The CDR3 reads CSASSLLRQGDNSPLHF. The CDR3 DNA follows: TGCAGTGCTAGTTCCCTACTACGACAGGGGGATAATTCACCCCTCCACTTT.

V gene TRBV11-3 combines with J gene TRBJ2-1; TRBD2 matches 7 bases. The CDR3 spans 12 residues. Per the germline V gene, CDR1 is SGHNT and CDR2 is YENEEA. The J segment lost 10 bases and the V segment lost 4 bases, leaving 4 bases of the junction unmatched. The CDR3 loop is CASSSPTSEQFF. Written as DNA, the CDR3 is TGTGCCAGCAGCTCCCCGACTAGCGAGCAGTTCTTC.

This clonotype has a handful of counts. This sequence joins TRBV3-1 and TRBJ1-6, with D possibly being TRBD1 (5 bases). V dropped 4 bases and J dropped 0 bases, with 10 bases sitting between them. The CDR3 consists of 16 residues. Germline CDR1 and CDR2: LGHDT and YNNKEL (reference sequence). The CDR3 DNA is TGTGCCAGCAGCCTAGGGGATGCCTCCTATAATTCACCCCTCCACTTT. This gives the protein CASSLGDASYNSPLHF.

This clonotype appeared once. A much larger clone differs by one base, so this may be a read error. J is TRBJ2-3 and V is TRBV7-2; tentative D call: TRBD2 (5 bases). The CDR3 contains 15 residues. Trimming cost V 2 bases and J 7 bases, with 16 bases left between them. The V gene's germline CDR1 is SGHTA and CDR2 FQGNSA. CDR3 nucleotides: TGTGCCAGCAGCTTAAGTAGCGTCCTCCCACATACGCAGTATTTT. Translating it yields CASSLSSVLPHTQYF. The full variable domain, rest sourced from reference TRBV7-2 and TRBJ2-3, is GAGVSQSPSNKVTEKGKDVELRCDPISGHTALYWYRQSLGQGLEFLIYFQGNSAPDKSGLPSDRFSAERTGGSVSTLTIQRTQQEDSAVYLCASSLSSVLPHTQYFGPGTRLTVL.

The chain carries TRBV9 and TRBJ2-1, with D perhaps TRBD1 or TRBD2 (5 bases each). This CDR3 spans 15 amino acids. Germline V CDR1 and CDR2: SGDLS, YYNGEE. V was cut by 2 bases and J by 6 bases, with 15 bases left in between. The CDR3 spells CASSVGLSGTNEQFF. CDR3 sequence (DNA): TGTGCCAGCAGCGTGGGGCTCTCGGGGACCAATGAGCAGTTCTTC.

A remark on this clonotype: A read error may account for a junction end that differs from germline. The V call is TRBV7-9, the J call TRBJ2-1; possible D gene TRBD2, 5 bases. This CDR3 spans 15 amino acids. The germline V gene has CDR1 SEHNR and CDR2 FQNEAQ (reference sequence). The CDR3 bases are TGTGTCAGCAGCTCGAAGGGTGGGAGTCGGAATGAGCAGTTCTTC. Translating gives CVSSSKGGSRNEQFF.

A few counts support this clonotype. J is TRBJ2-1 and V is TRBV7-2; tentatively, D is TRBD1 or TRBD2 (6 bases each). The CDR3 is made up of 16 amino acids. With 7 bases removed from V and 6 bases from J, the gap between germline ends came to 22 bases. Germline V CDR1 and CDR2: SGHTA, FQGNSA. The CDR3 DNA follows: TGTGCCAGCATGGCGCAATGGGGGGCGGGATCCAATGAGCAGTTCTTC. Its protein is CASMAQWGAGSNEQFF.

With regard to this clonotype: The junction and the germline gene differ at one end; a read error may be behind it. The V call is TRBV9, the J call TRBJ2-7; D is unclear. The DNA end is a closer match to TRBJ2-5, so the J assignment may be wrong. CDR3 length: 13 amino acids. The germline CDR1 and CDR2 sequences are SGDLS and YYNGEE. The CDR3 bases are TGTGCCAACAGCCCCAAATCCCTGGAGACCCAGTACTTC. Translated, it gives CANSPKSLETQYF.

The V call is TRBV4-1, the J call TRBJ1-4; 7 positions match TRBD1. The ends lost 1 base at V and 8 bases at J; junction bases unmatched: 7. The V gene's germline CDR1 is MGHRA and CDR2 YSYEKL. The CDR3 loop spans 15 amino acids. The CDR3, as DNA: TGCGCCAGCAGCCAAGGGGGAACAGGGGAGGAAAAACTGTTTTTT. Its translation: CASSQGGTGEEKLFF.

The chain is built from TRBV9 and TRBJ2-5, with TRBD1 matching over 9 bases. Germline-derived CDR1 and CDR2 are SGDLS and YYNGEE. V dropped 4 bases and J dropped 7; count of bases not matched to a gene: 20. The CDR3 extends over 18 amino acids. This CDR3 is CASSPRTGAYALSTTQYF. CDR3 coding DNA: TGTGCCAGCAGCCCGCGGACAGGGGCGTATGCTTTAAGTACGACCCAGTACTTC.

This chain uses TRBV27 with TRBJ2-1; the match to TRBD1 covers 9 bases. CDR1 and CDR2 (germline): MNHEY, SMNVEV (reference sequence). V was pared by 5 bases and J by 5 bases, with 4 bases of the junction left unmatched. The CDR3 extends over 14 amino acids. CDR3 sequence: CASSQRDRDNEQFF. Here the CDR3 DNA reads TGTGCCAGCAGTCAGCGGGACAGGGACAATGAGCAGTTCTTC.

The chain recombines TRBV10-3 with TRBJ1-5; D call uncertain. The CDR3 covers 13 residues. Per the germline V gene, CDR1 is ENHRY and CDR2 is SYGVKD. Trimming left V 7 bases short and J 7 bases short, with 14 bases between. Here the CDR3 reads CAITGTVGQPQHF. For the CDR3, the DNA is TGTGCCATCACGGGCACGGTCGGCCAGCCCCAGCATTTT.

This clonotype showed up just a few times. V is TRBV20-1 and J is TRBJ2-3; D may be TRBD2 (6 bases). This CDR3 is 13 amino acids long. Germline assignment: CDR1 DFQATT and CDR2 SNEGSKA (reference sequence). The V and J ends lost 3 bases and 5 bases respectively, with 12 bases between them. CDR3 sequence (DNA): TGCAGTGCTAGGGGTGGGACTGGAGATACGCAGTATTTT. Its protein is CSARGGTGDTQYF.

This clonotype was seen only a few times. The V and J genes are TRBV20-1 and TRBJ1-4, with 10 bases lining up with TRBD1. V shed 6 bases, J shed 0 bases, and the junction held 4 bases outside the gene matches. This CDR3 is 15 amino acids long. Germline CDR1 and CDR2: DFQATT and SNEGSKA (reference sequence). The DNA of the CDR3 is TGCAGTGCAACAGGACAGGGGGCAACTAATGAAAAACTGTTTTTT. Encoded protein: CSATGQGATNEKLFF.

This clonotype was seen a few times. The chain links TRBV21-1 to TRBJ1-5; no DNA check was done on the table's D call, TRBD1. TRBV21-1 counts as a pseudogene. The CDR3 is 18 residues long. CDR3 amino acids: CASSKAGTEKYSNQPQHF. The CDR3, as DNA: TGTGCCAGCAGCAAAGCAGGGACAGAAAAGTATAGCAATCAGCCCCAGCATTTT.

CDR3 DNA sequence: TGTGCCAGCAGTTACGGGCAGGCCAACCAAGAGACCCAGTACTTC. Translating gives CASSYGQANQETQYF. The genes are TRBV6-6 and TRBJ2-5; no clear D. V shed 2 bases and J shed 0 bases, with 10 bases lying between them. CDR3 length: 15 residues. Germline loops: CDR1 MNHNY, CDR2 SVGAGI (reference sequence).

A few counts support this clonotype. The rearrangement uses TRBV15 and TRBJ2-1; 7 bases line up with TRBD2. This CDR3 region has 17 residues. The V and J ends lost 5 bases and 0 bases, in that order; junction bases with no gene match: 10. Germline V gene lookup returns CDR1 LNHNV and CDR2 YYDKDF (reference sequence). As DNA, the CDR3 is TGTGCCACCAGCGGACTCGGGGGGACGAGCTCCTACAATGAGCAGTTCTTC. This encodes CATSGLGGTSSYNEQFF. Full variable domain (outside the CDR3, taken from reference TRBV15 and TRBJ2-1): DAMVIQNPRYQVTQFGKPVTLSCSQTLNHNVMYWYQQKSSQAPKLLFHYYDKDFNNEADTPDNFQSRRPNTSFCFLDIRSPGLGDTAMYLCATSGLGGTSSYNEQFFGPGTRLTVL.